Listed here are 27 T cell receptor beta chains from one sample, sequenced in a study of shared clonotypes between healthy human individuals. Assay used: immunoSEQ multiplex PCR; TCRdb lists only in-frame clones, some missing. The repertoire holds 1 million to 1.2 million clones, with about 72% as singletons. Sequences were obtained from memory CD4+ T cells from PBMCs. The subset was: CD45RA-negative fraction. Every receptor here comes from a man in his late teens or twenties in good health. Some clones in this sample may be carry-over from other donors' samples.

Only a few counts were recorded for this clone. The chain carries TRBV11-2 and TRBJ2-7, with 10 bases fitting TRBD2. CDR1 and CDR2 from the germline V gene are SGHAT and FQNNGV. V shed 3 bases and J 4 bases; nucleotides not matched to a gene: 3. The CDR3 runs 14 residues. This CDR3 is CASSFGLAVYEQYF. As DNA, the CDR3 is TGTGCCAGCAGCTTTGGACTAGCGGTTTACGAGCAGTACTTC.

The J gene is TRBJ1-6, the V gene TRBV28; D is unclear. V lost 1 base and J 2 bases, leaving 12 bases between the germline ends. Germline V gene lookup returns CDR1 MDHEN and CDR2 SYDVKM. The CDR3 contains 17 residues. CDR3 protein: CASSLLSGRAYNSPLHF. In DNA form, the CDR3 reads TGTGCCAGCAGTTTATTGTCAGGAAGGGCCTATAATTCACCCCTCCACTTT. Full variable domain (remainder filled in from reference TRBV28 and TRBJ1-6): DVKVTQSSRYLVKRTGEKVFLECVQDMDHENMFWYRQDPGLGLRLIYFSYDVKMKEKGDIPEGYSVSREKKERFSLILESASTNQTSMYLCASSLLSGRAYNSPLHFGNGTRLTVT.

The rearrangement joins TRBV11-1 to TRBJ2-1; no clear D gene. V was pared by 1 base and J by 10 bases, with 8 bases between. The CDR3 spans 12 residues. The V gene's germline CDR1 is SGHAT and CDR2 FQDESV (reference sequence). This CDR3 reads CASSLEAGEQFF. In DNA form, the CDR3 reads TGTGCCAGCAGCTTAGAAGCCGGGGAGCAGTTCTTC. Using reference TRBV11-1 and TRBJ2-1 for the parts outside the CDR3, the full variable domain is EAEVAQSPRYKITEKSQAVAFWCDPISGHATLYWYRQILGQGPELLVQFQDESVVDDSQLPKDRFSAERLKGVDSTLKIQPAELGDSAMYLCASSLEAGEQFFGPGTRLTVL.

The chain is built from TRBV5-1 and TRBJ1-5, with D hard to call. This CDR3 has 17 amino acids. Germline CDR1 is SGHRS and CDR2 is YFSETQ. V lost 2 bases, J lost 2 bases, and 17 bases lay in between. The CDR3 is CASSFSSTASGNQPQHF. The CDR3 coding sequence is TGCGCCAGCAGCTTTTCATCCACGGCCTCGGGCAATCAGCCCCAGCATTTT.

The chain has TRBV4-1 and TRBJ1-1; D gene ambiguous. CDR1 MGHRA and CDR2 YSYEKL come from the germline V gene. CDR3 length equals 15 residues. Trimming took 5 bases from V and 8 from J, leaving 21 bases between them. The CDR3 loop is CASSELSAGYREAFF. CDR3 sequence (DNA): TGCGCCAGCAGCGAACTCTCGGCAGGTTATCGCGAAGCTTTCTTT.

The CDR3 DNA is TGTGCCAGCACCCAGCCAGGGAGCTCTGGGGCCAACGTCCTGACTTTC. It codes for CASTQPGSSGANVLTF. The chain is built from TRBV28 and TRBJ2-6; D possibly uses TRBD1 or TRBD2 (5 bases each). The CDR3 totals 16 residues. CDR1 is MDHEN and CDR2 is SYDVKM in the germline V gene. The ends were cut back, 7 bases at V and 0 bases at J, with 13 bases in the middle.

Only a few counts were recorded for this clone. V and J are TRBV18 and TRBJ1-1; D is ambiguous. The ends were cut back, 4 bases at V and 3 bases at J, with 15 bases in the middle. CDR1 and CDR2 from the germline V gene are KGHSH and LQKENI. This CDR3 spans 15 amino acids. CDR3 region: CASSLLTGSDTEAFF. As DNA, the CDR3 is TGTGCCAGCTCACTATTGACGGGGTCTGACACTGAAGCTTTCTTT.

CDR3 sequence reads: CASSPGSDRFEEQYF. In DNA, the CDR3 is TGTGCCAGCAGTCCTGGGAGTGACAGGTTCGAAGAGCAGTACTTC. This rearrangement joins TRBV27 to TRBJ2-7; maybe TRBD1 (6 bases). V lost 5 bases, J lost 7 bases, and 21 bases lay in between. CDR1 is MNHEY, CDR2 SMNVEV, per germline (reference sequence). This CDR3 comprises 15 residues.

This chain joins TRBV6-5 and TRBJ1-5; unclear D gene. The V end lost 5 bases, the J end lost 2 bases, and 10 bases lay between the germline ends. The germline V gene has CDR1 MNHEY and CDR2 SVGAGI. The CDR3 has 14 residues. CDR3 in amino acids: CASSVRLGNQPQHF. Written as DNA, the CDR3 is TGTGCCAGCAGTGTAAGGCTCGGCAATCAGCCCCAGCATTTT.

This clone was observed a few times. The chain couples TRBV19 to TRBJ2-5, with 16 bases aligning to TRBD2. The CDR3 runs to 16 residues. The V gene's germline CDR1 is LNHDA and CDR2 SQIVND (reference sequence). The junction had 5 bases not matched to a gene; V was cut back by 7 bases and J by 3 bases. As DNA, the CDR3 is TGTGCCAGTATCGGGACTAGCGGGAGGGAGAAAGAGACCCAGTACTTC. Translating gives CASIGTSGREKETQYF.

This clone has more than one count but fewer than ten. An end of the junction does not agree with germline; a read error may underlie this. This sequence joins TRBV5-6 and TRBJ2-1; 15 positions match TRBD2. CDR1 and CDR2 (germline): SGHDT, YYEEEE. The CDR3 contains 14 residues. CDR3 DNA: TGTGCCAGCAGAACAGGACTAGCGGGAGGGCCTTCACTCTTC. Translated, it gives CASRTGLAGGPSLF.

V is TRBV11-2 and J is TRBJ2-7, with 7 bases fitting TRBD1. This CDR3 spans 16 amino acids. With V trimmed by 4 bases and J by 0 bases, 9 bases remained unmatched. Germline assignment: CDR1 SGHAT and CDR2 FQNNGV. The DNA for the CDR3 is TGTGCCAGCAGCTCCCTGAGGGGGCCGAACTCCTACGAGCAGTACTTC. The encoded protein is CASSSLRGPNSYEQYF.

The genes are TRBV6-1 and TRBJ2-7, with TRBD1 as a possible D gene (6 bases). Trimming took 8 bases from V and 6 from J, leaving 23 bases between them. This CDR3 comprises 15 residues. Per germline, CDR1 MNHNS and CDR2 SASEGT. For the CDR3, the DNA is TGTGCCAGCGGTAGAAAGGACAGTCTTCATTTCGAGCAGTACTTC. This encodes CASGRKDSLHFEQYF.

This rearrangement joins TRBV28 to TRBJ1-1; the match to TRBD1 covers 8 bases. V was pared by 5 bases and J by 5 bases, with 7 bases of the junction left unmatched. Germline V lookup: CDR1 MDHEN, CDR2 SYDVKM. This CDR3 is built from 14 residues. This chain's CDR3 is CASSRGQARTEAFF. Written as DNA, the CDR3 is TGTGCCAGCAGTCGGGGACAGGCTAGGACTGAAGCTTTCTTT.

Many counts were recorded for this clone. V is TRBV11-2 and J is TRBJ2-7, with 8 bases that match TRBD2. V lost 2 bases and J lost 6; bases outside the gene matches: 9. Germline values: CDR1 SGHAT, CDR2 FQNNGV. CDR3 length: 15 amino acids. CDR3: CASSLTRGGRSEQYF. CDR3 bases: TGTGCCAGCAGCTTAACGCGGGGCGGGAGGTCCGAGCAGTACTTC.

The V gene is TRBV28, the J gene TRBJ1-5; TRBD1 agrees at 8 bases. The germline V gene has CDR1 MDHEN and CDR2 SYDVKM. The CDR3 is 14 amino acids. The V segment lost 5 bases and the J segment 7 bases; nucleotides outside the gene matches: 7. In DNA form, the CDR3 reads TGTGCCAGCAGTACGAGGACAGGGATGCAGCCCCAGCATTTT. This sequence encodes CASSTRTGMQPQHF.

The chain has TRBV5-1 and TRBJ1-3; TRBD1 matches 7 bases. Germline V gene lookup returns CDR1 SGHRS and CDR2 YFSETQ. The CDR3 spans 17 residues. V shed 1 base and J 0 bases; nucleotides not matched to a gene: 7. The CDR3 loop is CASSLWGQPFSGNTIYF. CDR3 sequence (DNA): TGCGCCAGCAGCTTGTGGGGACAGCCTTTCTCTGGAAACACCATATATTTT.

To note about this clone: At one end the junction does not follow the germline gene, possibly because of a read error. V usage is TRBV2 and J usage is TRBJ1-3; no definite D call. The CDR3 contains 11 residues. Germline V lookup: CDR1 SNHLY, CDR2 FYNNEI. The CDR3 loop is CASSGWRESNF. The CDR3 DNA sequence: TGTGCCAGCAGTGGATGGAGGGAGTCAAATTTT.

J is TRBJ2-7 and V is TRBV7-2; no clear D. Trimming stripped 1 base from V and 3 bases from J, with 10 bases between. The CDR3 extends over 14 amino acids. Germline CDR1 SGHTA, CDR2 FQGNSA. The CDR3 is CASSLELINYEQYF. As DNA, the CDR3 is TGTGCCAGCAGCTTAGAGTTGATAAACTACGAGCAGTACTTC.

The chain's CDR3 is CASSRGNRGRVDYGYTF. CDR3 sequence (DNA): TGCGCCAGCAGTCGAGGGAACAGGGGGCGCGTGGACTATGGCTACACCTTC. V and J are TRBV23-1 and TRBJ1-2; 9 bases align to TRBD1. TRBV23-1 is an ORF, with its function uncertain. J was trimmed by 3 bases and V by 4 bases; bases with no gene match: 12. The CDR3 is 17 amino acids.

This sequence joins TRBV19 and TRBJ1-2; D is undetermined. The V gene lost 3 bases and the J gene lost 8 bases, with 7 bases spanning the gap. The CDR3 length is 11 residues. Germline CDR1 LNHDA, CDR2 SQIVND (reference sequence). CDR3 in amino acids: CASSIRGGYTF. The DNA for the CDR3 is TGTGCCAGTAGTATCCGGGGAGGCTACACCTTC.

The chain joins TRBV7-2 to TRBJ1-5; 7 nucleotides agree with TRBD1. J lost 4 bases, V lost 1 base, and 7 bases had no gene match. Germline V gene lookup returns CDR1 SGHTA and CDR2 FQGNSA. The CDR3 loop spans 16 amino acids. The CDR3 DNA reads as TGTGCCAGCAGCTTAGGGGCGAGGGGGCCGAATCAGCCCCAGCATTTT. Translating it yields CASSLGARGPNQPQHF.

This chain joins TRBV7-8 and TRBJ1-1, with D hard to call. This CDR3 spans 14 amino acids. V dropped 0 bases and J dropped 5 bases, with 10 bases sitting between them. Germline V gene lookup returns CDR1 SGHVS and CDR2 FQNEAQ. The CDR3 loop is CASSLAKWGTEAFF. The CDR3 nucleotides read TGTGCCAGCAGCTTAGCGAAATGGGGAACTGAAGCTTTCTTT.

The V call is TRBV6-1, the J call TRBJ1-5; unclear D gene. V was clipped by 4 bases and J by 4 bases, with 5 bases between them. The CDR3 length is 12 residues. In germline, CDR1 is MNHNS, CDR2 SASEGT. CDR3 in DNA: TGTGCCAGCAGTGGATCAAATCAGCCCCAGCATTTT. It specifies CASSGSNQPQHF.

This clone came up a few times. This sequence joins TRBV2 and TRBJ2-7; 7 bases fit TRBD1. The CDR3 sequence is 13 residues long. Per germline, CDR1 SNHLY and CDR2 FYNNEI. V shed 6 bases and J 3 bases; nucleotides not matched to a gene: 5. The CDR3 DNA reads as TGTGCCAGCAGCCGGGACAGCGGCTACGAGCAGTACTTC. Protein sequence: CASSRDSGYEQYF.

This clone has more than one count but fewer than ten. The rearrangement joins TRBV19 to TRBJ1-1; 7 nucleotides align to TRBD1. The ends lost 5 bases at V and 0 bases at J; junction bases unmatched: 6. Per the germline V gene, CDR1 is LNHDA and CDR2 is SQIVND (reference sequence). CDR3 size: 15 residues. In nucleotides, the CDR3 is TGTGCCAGTAGTCCCGCACAGGGGATGAACACTGAAGCTTTCTTT. It encodes CASSPAQGMNTEAFF.

This clone has a handful of counts. The CDR3 DNA is TGTGCCAGCAGGGCCGGGACAGGGGGCCTAGATACGCAGTATTTT. Amino acid sequence: CASRAGTGGLDTQYF. V is TRBV7-9 and J is TRBJ2-3; 12 bases line up with TRBD1. This CDR3 is built from 15 residues. Germline assignment: CDR1 SEHNR and CDR2 FQNEAQ (reference sequence). Trimming cost V 6 bases and J 5 bases; bases outside gene matches: 6.